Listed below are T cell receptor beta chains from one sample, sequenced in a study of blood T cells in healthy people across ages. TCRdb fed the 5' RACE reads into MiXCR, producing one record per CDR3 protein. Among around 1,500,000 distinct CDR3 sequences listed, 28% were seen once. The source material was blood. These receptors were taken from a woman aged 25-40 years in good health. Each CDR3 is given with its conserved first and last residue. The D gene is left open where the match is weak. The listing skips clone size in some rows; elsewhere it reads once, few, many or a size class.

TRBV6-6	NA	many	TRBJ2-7	CASSYALVVYEQYF	TGTGCCAGCAGTTATGCCCTTGTGGTGTACGAGCAGTACTTC
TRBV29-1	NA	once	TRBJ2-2	CSVEVPGALNTGELFF	TGCAGCGTGGAAGTCCCAGGGGCTCTTAACACCGGGGAGCTGTTTTTT
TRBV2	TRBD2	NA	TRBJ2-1	CASSPGTSGGRDYNEQFF	TGTGCCAGCAGCCCCGGGACTAGCGGGGGGCGCGACTACAATGAGCAGTTCTTC
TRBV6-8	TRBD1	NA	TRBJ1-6	CASSYYLRDRLRSSYNSPLHF	TGTGCCAGCAGTTACTACCTCCGGGACAGGCTGAGAAGCTCCTATAATTCACCCCTCCACTTT
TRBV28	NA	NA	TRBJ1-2	CASSSVSYGYTF	TGTGCCAGCAGTTCAGTTTCCTATGGCTACACCTTC
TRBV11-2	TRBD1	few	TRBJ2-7	CASSRQGTLTCEQYF	TGTGCCAGCAGCCGACAGGGGACATTAACCTGCGAGCAGTACTTC
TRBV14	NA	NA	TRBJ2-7	CASSQGVRSETRYF	TGTGCCAGCAGCCAAGGAGTTAGAAGCGAGACCCGGTACTTC
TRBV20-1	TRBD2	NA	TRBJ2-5	CSALPLGLAGGQGETQYF	TGCAGTGCCCTCCCGCTCGGACTAGCGGGGGGCCAGGGGGAGACCCAGTACTTC
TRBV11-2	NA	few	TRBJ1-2	CASSLVGQGASYLTF	NA
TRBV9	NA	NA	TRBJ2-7	CASSSTTLGEQYF	TGTGCCAGCAGCTCCACAACCCTGGGTGAGCAGTACTTC
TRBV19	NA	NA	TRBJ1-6	CASSIDKGRHSPLHF	TGTGCCAGTAGTATAGATAAGGGGCGTCATTCACCCCTCCACTTT
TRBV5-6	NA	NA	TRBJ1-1	CASSFGEGRRAFF	TGTGCCAGCAGCTTCGGTGAGGGGAGGCGAGCTTTCTTT
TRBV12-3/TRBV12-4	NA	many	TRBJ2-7	CASSFSRDGYEQYF	TGTGCCAGCAGTTTTTCCAGGGATGGGTACGAGCAGTACTTC
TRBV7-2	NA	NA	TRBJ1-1	CASSLLWENTEAFF	TGTGCCAGCAGCTTATTGTGGGAGAACACTGAAGCTTTCTTT
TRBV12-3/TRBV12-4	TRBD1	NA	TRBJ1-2	CANTGQGINYGYTF	TGTGCCAACACCGGACAGGGGATTAACTATGGCTACACCTTC
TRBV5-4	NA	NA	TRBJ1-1	CASSTRRRTVTEAFF	TGTGCCAGCAGCACTCGAAGGCGAACGGTGACTGAAGCTTTCTTT
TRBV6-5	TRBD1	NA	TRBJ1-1	CASSYSQGATTEAFF	TGTGCCAGCAGTTACTCGCAGGGGGCGACCACTGAAGCTTTCTTT
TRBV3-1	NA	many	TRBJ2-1	CASSQTRVEQFF	TGTGCCAGCAGCCAAACTAGGGTTGAGCAGTTCTTC
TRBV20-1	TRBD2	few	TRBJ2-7	CSARQASGAYEQYF	TGCAGTGCCCGGCAGGCTAGCGGTGCCTACGAGCAGTACTTC
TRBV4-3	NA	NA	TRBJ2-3	CASSQDLMRASDTQYF	TGCGCCAGCAGCCAAGATCTAATGAGGGCATCAGATACGCAGTATTTT
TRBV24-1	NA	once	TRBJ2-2	CATTRDGNTGELFF	TGTGCCACCACTAGGGACGGTAACACCGGGGAGCTGTTTTTT